This T cell receptor beta chain was identified in a study of cytomegalovirus exposure and HLA in healthy donors. PCR was performed using 60 Vbeta and 13 Jbeta primers. TCRdb's table, derived via immunoSEQ multiplex PCR, lists solely in-frame clones and lacks some. The repertoire holds roughly 200,000 clones, with around 90% as singletons. This CDR3 has 11 amino acids. CDR1 and CDR2 (germline): DFQATT, SNEGSKA (reference sequence). V lost 2 bases and J 2 bases, leaving 3 bases between the germline ends. The origin of this receptor is a boy aged 2 to 9 in good health and CMV-seronegative. Sequenced input: PBMCs. The chain uses TRBV20-1 and TRBJ2-5; D call uncertain. Here the CDR3 reads CSARQQETQYF. DNA of the CDR3: TGCAGTGCTAGACAGCAAGAGACCCAGTACTTC.